This T cell receptor beta chain was recorded in a study of PD-L1 blockade in urothelial cancer (dated by TCRdb to between 2016 and 2019). Some background on the complete study: All patients started therapy in about 2014 and received atezolizumab 1,200 mg intravenously every 3 weeks. The study was an exploratory multi-omic analysis of somatic, immune and clinical correlates of response to PD-L1 blockade with atezolizumab in urothelial cancer. Whole exome sequencing and RNA sequencing of pretreatment tumors were performed alongside TCR sequencing in the same patients. Some 30 patients had pretreatment blood TCR-seq, some 24 had at least one posttreatment blood collection, and some 24 had tumor TCR-seq. An ECOG performance status of 0 or 1 was recorded for the patients, and 0 to 3 prior chemotherapy regimens had been received by the patients. Blood samples were analyzed 3 weeks after the start of treatment (second dose) and 6 weeks after the start of treatment. Durable clinical benefit meant progression-free survival longer than 6 months, and TCR features were also tested against progression-free and overall survival. Eight to ten patients achieved durable clinical benefit and fewer than 25 did not. Twenty-five of 29 patients were identified as males with urothelial cancer of bladder origin, and a prior smoking history was reported by 18 of 29 patients. Pretreatment tumor samples, along with matched peripheral blood collected serially before and after atezolizumab treatment, underwent TCR sequencing. Blood samples gave a median of roughly 150,000 T cells and tens of thousands of unique TCRs, with a median clonality of approximately 0.08.

This clone was seen more than once but under ten times. The antigen this receptor binds is unknown. No quality values exist for individual bases; no much larger clone is one base distant. Synthetic TCR analog templates were spiked into each PCR to estimate absolute template abundance from read counts. The immunoSEQ assay used bias-controlled V and J gene primers to amplify TCRbeta CDR3 regions from genomic DNA. Sequencing of rearranged TCRbeta segments was done at approximately 20X coverage. Regarding the original processing steps: Sequencing errors were corrected by clustering and CDR3s were annotated against IMGT to assign V, D and J genes. Downstream analyses used only productive TCRbeta rearrangements and left out out-of-frame or stop-codon sequences. Clonality was calculated as one minus the Shannon entropy normalized by the log of the number of unique productive sequences. Clones differing between time points or between blood and tumor were identified by Fisher's exact test with Benjamini-Hochberg correction at adjusted p below 0.01. Imported from immuneACCESS, the table was reduced by TCRdb to in-frame sequences with V and J called. These copies leave out some clones; in studies compared against another copy, an unresolved V gene accounts for under half, and the cause of the remainder is not known. Clone size and V and J calls were adopted from that table, with D and trimming inferred from the DNA. The sample table contains 56,000 or so clones; only one count was recorded for around 83% of them. Less than 3.5% of the sample comes from the top ten.

Inclusive of the bounding cysteine and phenylalanine, the CDR3 is 17 residues long. Only the CDR3 DNA stays, 51 bases, in frame from base 1. The germline ends are 24 bases apart after V is trimmed by 5 bases and J by 4 bases. The germline V gene provides CDR1 SGHVS and CDR2 FQNEAQ. Beyond this particular receptor, the publication reports: Because of the small sample size (n ≈ 30) and the many exploratory analyses performed, the results are intended to be regarded as hypothesis-generating. A pretreatment peripheral blood TCR clonality below the median was linked to improved progression-free and overall survival. Patients with durable benefit showed greater expansion of tumor-associated TCR clones in peripheral blood 3 weeks after starting treatment (n ≈ 22, p = 0.022).

A total of 29 patients with locally advanced or metastatic urothelial carcinoma, treated at Memorial Sloan Kettering on a trial protocol, made up the cohort. Peripheral blood mononuclear cells were collected pretreatment and during treatment, with between 1 and 8 total time points obtained per patient. The Qiagen DNeasy Blood extraction kit was used to purify genomic DNA from total PBMCs and tumor samples. PBMCs were collected pretreatment and during treatment and were isolated and stored as previously described. The sample was PBMCs, taken around atezolizumab (anti-PD-L1) treatment. The sequence was collected from a man aged 50-59 years with urothelial cancer. The chain is assembled from TRBV7-8 and TRBJ2-7, with the D gene too uncertain to name. The sequence in DNA is TGTGCCAGCAGCCCCCAGGTTCGCCTATCCTCAGGATACGAGCAGTACTTC. Translated, it reads CASSPQVRLSSGYEQYF.